This T cell receptor (beta chain) was profiled in a study of T-cell reconstitution after alpha-beta-depleted transplantation in children. The CDR3 loop spans 14 amino acids. The germline V gene has CDR1 SNHLY and CDR2 FYNNEI. Trimming took off 6 bases at V and 2 bases at J, with 11 bases between the two ends. It was with unique molecular identifiers that the TCRbeta library was prepared. TCRdb itself ran the PCR reads through MiXCR, one entry per CDR3 protein. The sample holds about half a million distinct CDR3 sequences; about 12% are singletons and the top ten take over 5.5%. The chain uses TRBV2 and TRBJ2-1, with D unresolved. This sample comprised PBMCs from the stem cell graft donor, obtained from the stem cell graft. This clonotype was obtained from a human donor who donated a stem cell graft to a child with combined immunodeficiency. For the CDR3, the DNA is TGTGCCAGCAGCAGGCTCGTCCCCTACAATGAGCAGTTCTTC. The encoded protein is CASSRLVPYNEQFF. Full variable domain (rest looked up from reference TRBV2 and TRBJ2-1): EPEVTQTPSHQVTQMGQEVILRCVPISNHLYFYWYRQILGQKVEFLVSFYNNEISEKSEIFDDQFSVERPDGSNFTLKIRSTKLEDSAMYFCASSRLVPYNEQFFGPGTRLTVL.